This T cell receptor (beta chain) originates from a study of cytomegalovirus exposure and HLA in healthy donors. The germline V gene encodes CDR1 SGHAT and CDR2 FQNNGV. CDR3 length equals 12 residues. V was pared by 5 bases and J by 4 bases, with 6 bases between. Amplification used 60 Vbeta primers and 13 Jbeta primers. TCRdb's copy holds only in-frame clones and misses some; the assay was immunoSEQ multiplex PCR. Of about 120,000 clones in the sample, 65% to 80% are singletons; the top ten hold approximately 2.6%. Specimen: PBMCs. This chain connects TRBV11-2 to TRBJ1-3; D remains unclear. The source is a female donor in good health and CMV-seronegative. CDR3 region: CASSLLGNTIYF. The CDR3, as DNA: TGTGCCAGCAGCCTCCTAGGAAACACCATATATTTT.